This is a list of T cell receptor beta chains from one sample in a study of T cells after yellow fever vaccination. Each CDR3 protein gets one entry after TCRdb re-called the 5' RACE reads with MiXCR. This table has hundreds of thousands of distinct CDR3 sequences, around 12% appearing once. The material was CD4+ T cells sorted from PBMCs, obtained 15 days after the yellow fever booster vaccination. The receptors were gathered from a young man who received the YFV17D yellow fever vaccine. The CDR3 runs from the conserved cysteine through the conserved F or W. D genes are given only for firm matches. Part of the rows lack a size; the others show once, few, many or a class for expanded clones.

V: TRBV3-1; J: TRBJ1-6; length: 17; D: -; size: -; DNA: TGTGCCAGCAGCCAAGATCAGGGCCAGGGACTGGGTTCACCCCTCCACTTT; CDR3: CASSQDQGQGLGSPLHF
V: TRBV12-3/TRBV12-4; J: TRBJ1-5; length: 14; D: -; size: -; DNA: TGTGCCAGCTCTCGCCAGGGCCCGGGTCAGCCCCAGCATTTT; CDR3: CASSRQGPGQPQHF
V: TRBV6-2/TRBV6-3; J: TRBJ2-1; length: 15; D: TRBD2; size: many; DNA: TGTGCCAGCAGTTACCCTAGCGGGGGGGTGTCTGAGCAGTTCTTC; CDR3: CASSYPSGGVSEQFF
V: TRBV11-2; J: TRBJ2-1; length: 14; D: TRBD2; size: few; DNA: TGTGCCAGCAGCCCTGTTTTAGCGGGAGGTGAGCAGTTCTTC; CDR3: CASSPVLAGGEQFF
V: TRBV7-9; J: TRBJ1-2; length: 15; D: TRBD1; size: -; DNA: TGTGCCAGCAGCCGCCGGGACAGGGGGCTCCATGGCTACACCTTC; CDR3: CASSRRDRGLHGYTF
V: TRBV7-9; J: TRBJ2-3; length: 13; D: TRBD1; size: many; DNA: TGTGCCAGCAGCTTTGGACAGGGAGATACGCAGTATTTT; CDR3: CASSFGQGDTQYF
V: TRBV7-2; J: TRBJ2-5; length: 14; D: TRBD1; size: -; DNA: TGTGCCAGCAGCCTCAACAGGGGGCAAGAGACCCAGTACTTC; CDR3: CASSLNRGQETQYF
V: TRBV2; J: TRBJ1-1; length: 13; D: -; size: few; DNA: TGTGCCAGCAGTGTTAATTCTGGCACTGAAGCTTTCTTT; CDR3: CASSVNSGTEAFF
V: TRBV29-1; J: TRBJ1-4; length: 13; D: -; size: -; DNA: TGCAGCGTTTTAACCGGACGGGCTGGAAAACTGTTTTTT; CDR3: CSVLTGRAGKLFF
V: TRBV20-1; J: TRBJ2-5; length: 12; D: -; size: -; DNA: TGCAGTGCTAGCCAGAAAAGGGGGACCCAGTACTTC; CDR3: CSASQKRGTQYF
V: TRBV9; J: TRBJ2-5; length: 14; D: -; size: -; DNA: TGTGCCAGCAGCGTAGGCAGCTTTCAAGAGACCCAGTACTTC; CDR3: CASSVGSFQETQYF
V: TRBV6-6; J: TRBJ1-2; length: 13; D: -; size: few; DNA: TGTGCCAGCAGTTACGACGGAACCTATGGCTACACCTTC; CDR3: CASSYDGTYGYTF
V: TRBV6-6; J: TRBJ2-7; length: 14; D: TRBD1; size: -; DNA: TGTGCCAGCAGTTCTCCGACAGGGGTCCACGAGCAGTACTTC; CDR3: CASSSPTGVHEQYF
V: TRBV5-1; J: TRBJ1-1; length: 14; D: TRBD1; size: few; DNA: TGCGCCAGCAGCTCGCAAGGACAGGGCACTGAAGCTTTCTTT; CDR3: CASSSQGQGTEAFF
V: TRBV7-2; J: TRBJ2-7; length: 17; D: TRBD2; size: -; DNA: TGTGCCAGCAGCCCACGGACTAGCGGGGGGTACGGATACGAGCAGTACTTC; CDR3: CASSPRTSGGYGYEQYF
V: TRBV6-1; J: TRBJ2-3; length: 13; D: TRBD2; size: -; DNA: TGTGCCATCGAGCGGGGGCGTACAGATACGCAGTATTTT; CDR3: CAIERGRTDTQYF
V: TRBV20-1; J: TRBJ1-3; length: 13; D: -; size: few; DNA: TGCAGTGCTCCGTCGGGTTCTGGAAACACCATATATTTT; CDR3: CSAPSGSGNTIYF
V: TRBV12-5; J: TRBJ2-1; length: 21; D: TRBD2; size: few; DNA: TGTGCTAGTGGTTTGGTAAACCTCCCAGTTAGCGGGGTAGGTTCCTACAATGAGCAGTTCTTC; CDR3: CASGLVNLPVSGVGSYNEQFF
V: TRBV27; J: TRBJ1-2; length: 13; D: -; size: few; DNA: TGTGCCAGCGCATCGGGACGGGGGAATGGCTACACCTTC; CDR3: CASASGRGNGYTF
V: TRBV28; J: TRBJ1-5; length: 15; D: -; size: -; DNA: TGTGCCAGCAGTTTATATGGGCTTTTCAATCAGCCCCAGCATTTT; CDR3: CASSLYGLFNQPQHF
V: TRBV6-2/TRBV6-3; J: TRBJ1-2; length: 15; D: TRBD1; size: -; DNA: TGTGCCAGCAGTTACCCACGGACAGGGTATGGCGGCTACACCTTC; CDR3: CASSYPRTGYGGYTF
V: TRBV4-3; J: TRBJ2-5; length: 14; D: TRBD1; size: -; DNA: TGCGCCAGCAGCCGGCGACAGGGGGGAGAGACCCAGTACTTC; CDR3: CASSRRQGGETQYF
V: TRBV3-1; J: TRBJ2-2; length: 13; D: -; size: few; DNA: TGTGCCAGCAGCACAGGGCTGGACGGGGAGCTGTTTTTT; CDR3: CASSTGLDGELFF
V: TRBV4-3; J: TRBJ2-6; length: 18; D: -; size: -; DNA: TGCGCCAGCAGCCAAGATCGAGGCGCAGACTCTGGGGCCAACGTCCTGACTTTC; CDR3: CASSQDRGADSGANVLTF
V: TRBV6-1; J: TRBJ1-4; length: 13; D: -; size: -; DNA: TGTGCCAGCAGAGGGGGAGAGGGTGAAAAACTGTTTTTT; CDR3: CASRGGEGEKLFF
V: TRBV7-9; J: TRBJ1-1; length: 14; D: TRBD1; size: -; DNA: TGTGCCAGCAGCGGACCAGGGGGCTCGAGTGAAGCTTTCTTT; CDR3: CASSGPGGSSEAFF
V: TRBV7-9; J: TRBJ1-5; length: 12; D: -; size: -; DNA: TGTGCCAGCAGCACCTCATTCCAGCCCCAGCATTTT; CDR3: CASSTSFQPQHF
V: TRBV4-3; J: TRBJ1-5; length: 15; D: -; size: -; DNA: TGCGCCAGCAGCCAAGGGGCCTATAGCAATCAGCCCCAGCATTTT; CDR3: CASSQGAYSNQPQHF
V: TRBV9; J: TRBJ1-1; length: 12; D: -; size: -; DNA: TGTGCCAGCAGTTTGATGGGGGGTGAAGCTTTCTTT; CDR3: CASSLMGGEAFF
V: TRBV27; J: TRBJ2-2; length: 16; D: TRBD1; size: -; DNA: TGTGCCAGCAGCCCCCCCGGGACAGGGTTTGTGGGGGAGCTGTTTTTT; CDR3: CASSPPGTGFVGELFF
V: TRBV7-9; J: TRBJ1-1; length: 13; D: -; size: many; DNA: TGTGCCAGCAGCATACAGGGGAACACTGAAGCTTTCTTT; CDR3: CASSIQGNTEAFF
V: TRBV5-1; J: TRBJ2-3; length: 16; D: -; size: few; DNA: TGCGCCAGCAGCTTGGGGGGTTTCTTAAGGGGAGATACGCAGTATTTT; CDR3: CASSLGGFLRGDTQYF